The 25 T cell receptor beta chains presented below share a single source sample, sequenced in a study of shared clonotypes between healthy human individuals. This table comes from immunoSEQ multiplex PCR, and its TCRdb copy is limited to in-frame clones, with some not included. The sample has over 2 million clones; about 94% are singletons. Naive CD8 populations comprised CD45RO-negative cells positively selected for CCR7, excluding terminally differentiated effector memory CD45RA+ cells. The sequenced sample was naive CD8+ T cells sorted from blood. These receptors all stem from a young man in good health.

The chain is built from TRBV6-6 and TRBJ1-5; the D gene is possibly TRBD1 (5 bases). With 0 bases removed from V and 7 bases from J, the gap between germline ends came to 10 bases. This CDR3 has 14 amino acids. Germline CDR1 MNHNY, CDR2 SVGAGI (reference sequence). CDR3 nucleotide sequence: TGTGCCAGCAGTTACTCCCAGGGCAGACAGCCCCAGCATTTT. Translation gives CASSYSQGRQPQHF.

The rearrangement links TRBV11-2 to TRBJ2-5; D uncertain. Looked up from germline, CDR1 is SGHAT and CDR2 is FQNNGV. Trimming took off 0 bases at V and 5 bases at J, with 13 bases between the two ends. The CDR3 totals 15 residues. The CDR3 region has the DNA TGTGCCAGCAGCTTAGAGTACGGGCCGCGGGAGACCCAGTACTTC. It specifies CASSLEYGPRETQYF.

This chain joins TRBV27 and TRBJ1-2; no reliable D call. Trimming shortened V by 5 bases and J by 3 bases, and 10 bases separated the two germline ends. Germline assignment: CDR1 MNHEY and CDR2 SMNVEV (reference sequence). The CDR3 is 13 residues long. CDR3 protein: CASSTGIDYGYTF. DNA of the CDR3: TGTGCCAGCAGTACTGGCATCGACTATGGCTACACCTTC.

J is TRBJ2-3 and V is TRBV27; D unclear. The V gene lost 8 bases and the J gene lost 6 bases, with 12 bases spanning the gap. This CDR3 comprises 12 residues. CDR1 is MNHEY, CDR2 SMNVEV, per germline (reference sequence). The CDR3 loop reads CASGSVGDTQYF. CDR3 bases: TGTGCCAGCGGATCCGTGGGGGATACGCAGTATTTT.

This chain uses TRBV19 with TRBJ2-3; no definite D call. The germline gives CDR1 LNHDA, CDR2 SQIVND (reference sequence). This CDR3 contains 16 residues. The ends were cut back, 3 bases at V and 0 bases at J, with 13 bases in the middle. CDR3 sequence (DNA): TGTGCCAGTAGTATGCTCGGATATTCTAGCACAGATACGCAGTATTTT. Translated: CASSMLGYSSTDTQYF.

Note on this clone: Distinct nucleotide sequences in the sample also encode this CDR3. This chain joins TRBV27 and TRBJ2-6; D ambiguous. This CDR3 is 16 amino acids long. Germline CDR1 and CDR2: MNHEY and SMNVEV (reference sequence). The V gene lost 2 bases and the J gene lost 0 bases, with 8 bases spanning the gap. The CDR3 region is CASSLDGVSGANVLTF. In nucleotides, the CDR3 is TGTGCCAGCAGTTTAGACGGTGTCTCTGGGGCCAACGTCCTGACTTTC.

The rearrangement uses TRBV10-1 and TRBJ2-3, with D possibly TRBD2 on 5 matching bases. CDR1 is WNHNN, CDR2 SYGVQD, per germline (reference sequence). V lost 3 bases and J 2 bases, leaving 9 bases between the germline ends. CDR3 length equals 14 residues. CDR3 region: CASSDRGLTDTQYF. The CDR3 nucleotides are TGCGCCAGCAGTGACCGCGGGCTCACAGATACGCAGTATTTT.

This chain uses TRBV10-1 with TRBJ2-1; 8 positions agree with TRBD2. Looked up from germline, CDR1 is WNHNN and CDR2 is SYGVQD (reference sequence). The junction had 11 bases not matched to a gene; V was cut back by 8 bases and J by 8 bases. The CDR3 sequence is 14 residues long. CDR3 sequence reads: CASGSGLAIDEQFF. In DNA form, the CDR3 reads TGCGCCAGCGGGTCCGGACTAGCAATCGATGAGCAGTTCTTC.

V gene TRBV7-9 combines with J gene TRBJ2-5, with D possibly being TRBD2 (6 bases). CDR1 and CDR2 from the germline V gene are SEHNR and FQNEAQ (reference sequence). CDR3 length equals 16 residues. V was trimmed by 5 bases and J by 2 bases, leaving 18 bases between them. CDR3 sequence: CASSKHSGVLQETQYF. Written as DNA, the CDR3 is TGTGCCAGCAGCAAGCACTCGGGGGTCCTACAAGAGACCCAGTACTTC.

V gene TRBV2 combines with J gene TRBJ1-2, with D hard to call. From germline, CDR1 is SNHLY and CDR2 FYNNEI. The CDR3 has 15 amino acids. V was pared by 2 bases and J by 4 bases, with 14 bases between. CDR3 residues: CASSEIGGDPYGYTF. For the CDR3, the DNA is TGTGCCAGCAGTGAAATTGGCGGCGACCCCTATGGCTACACCTTC. The whole variable domain, filled in from reference TRBV2 and TRBJ1-2, reads EPEVTQTPSHQVTQMGQEVILRCVPISNHLYFYWYRQILGQKVEFLVSFYNNEISEKSEIFDDQFSVERPDGSNFTLKIRSTKLEDSAMYFCASSEIGGDPYGYTFGSGTRLTVV.

To note about this clone: The sample carries other DNA sequences with the same CDR3. This chain links TRBV30 with TRBJ2-7; TRBD1 matches 9 bases. This CDR3 is 14 amino acids long. Germline-derived CDR1 and CDR2 are GTSNPN and SVGIG (reference sequence). Trimming at V came to 0 bases and at J to 3 bases, leaving 3 bases not matched to a gene. The CDR3 loop reads CAWSVGTGFYEQYF. DNA of the CDR3: TGTGCCTGGAGTGTCGGGACAGGGTTCTACGAGCAGTACTTC.

This chain joins TRBV13 and TRBJ1-1, with D hard to call. V lost 2 bases, J lost 0 bases, and 4 bases lay in between. CDR3 length: 13 residues. Per germline, CDR1 PRHDT and CDR2 FYEKMQ (reference sequence). The chain's CDR3 is CASSLRVNTEAFF. The CDR3 DNA reads TGTGCCAGCAGCTTACGGGTGAACACTGAAGCTTTCTTT.

This chain links TRBV11-2 with TRBJ1-2; unclear D gene. Germline CDR1 is SGHAT and CDR2 is FQNNGV. Trimming pared 5 bases from V and 2 bases from J, leaving 9 bases between. CDR3 length: 13 amino acids. The chain's CDR3 is CASSARGNYGYTF. As DNA, the CDR3 is TGTGCCAGCAGCGCCAGAGGGAACTATGGCTACACCTTC.

As to this clone: The same CDR3 arises from other DNA sequences in this sample as well. The chain joins TRBV4-1 to TRBJ1-1, with D maybe TRBD1 (5 bases). V lost 3 bases to trimming and J lost 0 bases, with 5 bases between them. CDR3 length: 13 residues. Germline values: CDR1 MGHRA, CDR2 YSYEKL. Written as DNA, the CDR3 is TGCGCCAGCAGCCAGACAGTGAACACTGAAGCTTTCTTT. It encodes CASSQTVNTEAFF.

The genes are TRBV6-5 and TRBJ2-7; no clear D gene. Per the germline V gene, CDR1 is MNHEY and CDR2 is SVGAGI. The CDR3 is made up of 15 amino acids. V lost 2 bases, J lost 0 bases, and 11 bases lay in between. The CDR3 DNA reads as TGTGCCAGCAGTTACAGAGCTTCCAGCTCCTACGAGCAGTACTTC. Its translation: CASSYRASSSYEQYF.

The genes are TRBV11-2 and TRBJ1-1; D gene uncertain. The germline V gene encodes CDR1 SGHAT and CDR2 FQNNGV. The CDR3 covers 13 residues. The V gene lost 1 base and the J gene lost 6 bases, with 9 bases spanning the gap. In DNA, the CDR3 is TGTGCCAGCAGCTTAGTCGAACTCCCTGAAGCTTTCTTT. As protein: CASSLVELPEAFF.

This chain links TRBV2 with TRBJ1-1; D unclear. CDR1 is SNHLY and CDR2 is FYNNEI in the germline V gene. Deletions cut 2 bases from V and 0 bases from J, with 10 bases between. The CDR3 consists of 15 residues. CDR3 sequence: CASSEFGELNTEAFF. In nucleotides, the CDR3 is TGTGCCAGCAGTGAATTCGGGGAGCTGAACACTGAAGCTTTCTTT.

The rearrangement joins TRBV7-8 to TRBJ2-7; 12 bases are a match to TRBD2. The CDR3 sequence is 16 residues long. The germline V gene encodes CDR1 SGHVS and CDR2 FQNEAQ. J lost 2 bases, V lost 3 bases, and 5 bases had no gene match. The CDR3 sequence: CASSLDLAGGPYEQYF. The CDR3 DNA sequence: TGTGCCAGCAGCTTGGATCTAGCGGGGGGGCCCTACGAGCAGTACTTC. The complete variable domain, with remaining parts taken from reference TRBV7-8 and TRBJ2-7, reads GAGVSQSPRYKVAKRGQDVALRCDPISGHVSLFWYQQALGQGPEFLTYFQNEAQLDKSGLPSDRFFAERPEGSVSTLKIQRTQQEDSAVYLCASSLDLAGGPYEQYFGPGTRLTVT.

The chain couples TRBV7-2 to TRBJ2-1; no clear D gene. Germline V gene data show CDR1 as SGHTA and CDR2 as FQGNSA. The CDR3 totals 15 residues. Trimming took off 5 bases at V and 7 bases at J, with 18 bases between the two ends. The CDR3 sequence: CASSQTRGAGNEQFF. CDR3 nucleotides: TGTGCCAGCAGCCAAACAAGAGGCGCTGGGAATGAGCAGTTCTTC.

This clone appeared once. The chain uses TRBV27 and TRBJ2-5; D is ambiguous. V lost 5 bases and J lost 1, with 14 bases in between. The germline gives CDR1 MNHEY, CDR2 SMNVEV (reference sequence). CDR3 length: 15 amino acids. The CDR3 here is CASSQIPGSQETQYF. In DNA, the CDR3 is TGTGCCAGCAGTCAAATTCCGGGCTCCCAAGAGACCCAGTACTTC.

This clone has just a few counts. The same CDR3 also results from other DNA sequences found in this sample. This rearrangement joins TRBV30 to TRBJ1-1; D is ambiguous. Germline loops: CDR1 GTSNPN, CDR2 SVGIG (reference sequence). There are 14 residues in the CDR3. Trimming pared 0 bases from V and 0 bases from J, leaving 8 bases between. This chain's CDR3 is CAWSVREMNTEAFF. In DNA form, the CDR3 reads TGTGCCTGGAGTGTACGAGAGATGAACACTGAAGCTTTCTTT.

The count of this clone is one. The chain combines TRBV7-9 with TRBJ2-7; D is ambiguous. Germline assignment: CDR1 SEHNR and CDR2 FQNEAQ (reference sequence). V lost 5 bases to trimming and J lost 1 base, with 18 bases between them. The CDR3 consists of 16 residues. CDR3 in amino acids: CASSAAEGAESYEQYF. CDR3 sequence (DNA): TGTGCCAGCAGCGCCGCAGAAGGAGCAGAATCCTACGAGCAGTACTTC.

The chain joins TRBV9 to TRBJ2-7; no clear D. V was cut by 3 bases and J by 2 bases, with 6 bases left in between. The CDR3 spans 12 residues. CDR1 and CDR2 (germline): SGDLS, YYNGEE. In DNA form, the CDR3 reads TGTGCCAGCAGCGGTGTCACCTACGAGCAGTACTTC. This sequence encodes CASSGVTYEQYF.

The CDR3 nucleotides are TGTGCCAGCAGTCCTCGGACAGGTTCAGTTTGGGATACGCAGTATTTT. Its protein product is CASSPRTGSVWDTQYF. The chain employs TRBV27 and TRBJ2-3, with 7 nucleotides matching TRBD1. The germline CDR1 and CDR2 sequences are MNHEY and SMNVEV (reference sequence). CDR3 length: 16 amino acids. The ends lost 5 bases at V and 6 bases at J; junction bases unmatched: 14.

The V gene is TRBV7-9, the J gene TRBJ1-1; the D is unclear. CDR1 is SEHNR, CDR2 FQNEAQ, per germline (reference sequence). The CDR3 is 13 residues long. V lost 0 bases and J 9 bases, leaving 11 bases between the germline ends. For the CDR3, the DNA is TGTGCCAGCAGCTTAGCGGAGGGTGCGCAAGCTTTCTTT. It specifies CASSLAEGAQAFF.